This is a list of T cell receptor beta chains from one sample in a study of shared clonotypes between healthy human individuals. Repertoires were generated with immunoSEQ multiplex PCR, while TCRdb's copy carries only in-frame clones and drops some. The table records under 2.5 million clones, about nine tenths of them present only once. Sequenced: naive CD4+ T cells from PBMCs. These receptors were obtained from a man between 18 and 29 years old in good health. Some clones in this sample may be carry-over from other donors' samples. Both conserved end residues are part of each CDR3. The order of the fields is CDR3 DNA, CDR3 protein, V gene, D gene, J gene, clone size. A D gene is named only where the DNA matches it firmly. Expanded clones get a size class; other rows say once, few or many, or leave the size out.

CDR3 DNA: TGTGCCAGCTCACTCGGGACAGGGGGCTACGAGCAGTACTTC; CDR3 protein: CASSLGTGGYEQYF; V gene: TRBV18; D gene: TRBD1; J gene: TRBJ2-7; clone size: -
CDR3 DNA: TGCAGCGTTCGGCGGCAGGGGCGCGAGCAGTACTTC; CDR3 protein: CSVRRQGREQYF; V gene: TRBV29-1; D gene: -; J gene: TRBJ2-7; clone size: -
CDR3 DNA: TGTGCCAGCAAGGGAGATTGGACCGGGGAGCTGTTTTTT; CDR3 protein: CASKGDWTGELFF; V gene: TRBV28; D gene: -; J gene: TRBJ2-2; clone size: -
CDR3 DNA: TGCGCCAGCAGCCGGGAACCTCCAGATACGCAGTATTTT; CDR3 protein: CASSREPPDTQYF; V gene: TRBV4-1; D gene: -; J gene: TRBJ2-3; clone size: -
CDR3 DNA: TGTGCCAGCAGCTTTAGGAGGGAGACCCAGTACTTC; CDR3 protein: CASSFRRETQYF; V gene: TRBV7-2; D gene: -; J gene: TRBJ2-5; clone size: -
CDR3 DNA: TGCAGTGCTCCAAGGGACTATGGCTACACCTTC; CDR3 protein: CSAPRDYGYTF; V gene: TRBV20-1; D gene: -; J gene: TRBJ1-2; clone size: -
CDR3 DNA: TGCAGCGTTGGCCCAGGGCTCGGGGGTGAGCAGTACTTC; CDR3 protein: CSVGPGLGGEQYF; V gene: TRBV29-1; D gene: -; J gene: TRBJ2-7; clone size: -
CDR3 DNA: TGCGCCAGCTCAGGCGGGACAGGGGGAGAGACCCAGTACTTC; CDR3 protein: CASSGGTGGETQYF; V gene: TRBV5-1; D gene: TRBD1; J gene: TRBJ2-5; clone size: once
CDR3 DNA: TGTGCCAGCAGATCGGGACAGGCACTCAGGGAGCTGTTTTTT; CDR3 protein: CASRSGQALRELFF; V gene: TRBV28; D gene: TRBD1; J gene: TRBJ2-2; clone size: -
CDR3 DNA: TGTGCCATCAGTGATGACAGGGGGAACACTGAAGCTTTCTTT; CDR3 protein: CAISDDRGNTEAFF; V gene: TRBV10-3; D gene: TRBD1; J gene: TRBJ1-1; clone size: once
CDR3 DNA: TGTGCCTGGATGCGACAGGGTGTGAGGAATACTGAAGCTTTCTTT; CDR3 protein: CAWMRQGVRNTEAFF; V gene: TRBV30; D gene: TRBD1; J gene: TRBJ1-1; clone size: -
CDR3 DNA: TGTGCCAGCAGCGAGGCGGGAGGGCTCAATGAGCAGTTCTTC; CDR3 protein: CASSEAGGLNEQFF; V gene: TRBV7-3; D gene: TRBD2; J gene: TRBJ2-1; clone size: -
CDR3 DNA: TGTGCCGGGCCCGCAGGTAATGGCGGCACTGAAGCTTTCTTT; CDR3 protein: CAGPAGNGGTEAFF; V gene: TRBV7-8; D gene: -; J gene: TRBJ1-1; clone size: -
CDR3 DNA: TGTTCACAGGTAGGCCTCAGAGACACAGATACGCAGTATTTT; CDR3 protein: CSQVGLRDTDTQYF; V gene: TRBV6-1; D gene: -; J gene: TRBJ2-3; clone size: -
CDR3 DNA: TGTGCCAGCAGCTCCACTAAAAGCTCCTACGAGCAGTACTTC; CDR3 protein: CASSSTKSSYEQYF; V gene: TRBV5-4; D gene: -; J gene: TRBJ2-7; clone size: -
CDR3 DNA: TGTGCCAGCAGCCAGACTCGGGGGAGGGCCAAAAACATTCAGTACTTC; CDR3 protein: CASSQTRGRAKNIQYF; V gene: TRBV12-1; D gene: -; J gene: TRBJ2-4; clone size: -
CDR3 DNA: TGTGCCAGCAGGAACCCCGGGCCCCGAGAAAAGCCCCAGCATTTT; CDR3 protein: CASRNPGPREKPQHF; V gene: TRBV6-1; D gene: -; J gene: TRBJ1-5; clone size: once
CDR3 DNA: TGTGCCAGCAGCCAAGTCACAGGGCGGAACACTGAAGCTTTCTTT; CDR3 protein: CASSQVTGRNTEAFF; V gene: TRBV14; D gene: -; J gene: TRBJ1-1; clone size: -
CDR3 DNA: TGTGCCAGCAGTTCCGCTCATGGGGGGACTGAAGCTTTCTTT; CDR3 protein: CASSSAHGGTEAFF; V gene: TRBV7-2; D gene: -; J gene: TRBJ1-1; clone size: -
CDR3 DNA: TGTGCCAGCACCAATTCTCTAGCGGACACAGATACGCAGTATTTT; CDR3 protein: CASTNSLADTDTQYF; V gene: TRBV2; D gene: TRBD2; J gene: TRBJ2-3; clone size: -
CDR3 DNA: TGCGCCAGCAGTGAGAGGCAGTACGAGCAGTACTTC; CDR3 protein: CASSERQYEQYF; V gene: TRBV10-1; D gene: -; J gene: TRBJ2-7; clone size: -
CDR3 DNA: TGTGCCAGCAGCCGAGACTGGGACGGAACTAAAGAGACCCAGTACTTC; CDR3 protein: CASSRDWDGTKETQYF; V gene: TRBV9; D gene: -; J gene: TRBJ2-5; clone size: once
CDR3 DNA: TGCGCCAGCAGTCAATACGCAGGGGCCGGAGCAACTAATGAAAAACTGTTTTTT; CDR3 protein: CASSQYAGAGATNEKLFF; V gene: TRBV23-1; D gene: -; J gene: TRBJ1-4; clone size: -
CDR3 DNA: TGCGCCAGCAGCTTTGGACAGTCGAACACTGAAGCTTTCTTT; CDR3 protein: CASSFGQSNTEAFF; V gene: TRBV5-1; D gene: -; J gene: TRBJ1-1; clone size: -
CDR3 DNA: TGCAGCGCCTACAGTGCTGGGGCCAACGTCCTGACTTTC; CDR3 protein: CSAYSAGANVLTF; V gene: TRBV29-1; D gene: -; J gene: TRBJ2-6; clone size: -
CDR3 DNA: TGTGCCAGCAGCGTGGACGCGTCCTTGCTGGGGGAGCAGTACTTC; CDR3 protein: CASSVDASLLGEQYF; V gene: TRBV9; D gene: -; J gene: TRBJ2-7; clone size: -
CDR3 DNA: TGTGCTAGTGGTTTGGTACATGAAGGGGAGGGTGTGTGCGGAAACACCATATATTTT; CDR3 protein: CASGLVHEGEGVCGNTIYF; V gene: TRBV12-5; D gene: -; J gene: TRBJ1-3; clone size: once
CDR3 DNA: TGTGCCAGCAGCTTAAGTTGGGGGCCTCTCACCGGGGAGCTGTTTTTT; CDR3 protein: CASSLSWGPLTGELFF; V gene: TRBV5-6; D gene: -; J gene: TRBJ2-2; clone size: -
CDR3 DNA: TGTGCCTGGAGTGTCTTCAACAGGGGAAGTTATGGCTACACCTTC; CDR3 protein: CAWSVFNRGSYGYTF; V gene: TRBV30; D gene: TRBD1; J gene: TRBJ1-2; clone size: -
CDR3 DNA: TGTGCCAGCAGCTTATCCCCACGACTAGCGGAGCGCACAGATACGCAGTATTTT; CDR3 protein: CASSLSPRLAERTDTQYF; V gene: TRBV7-3; D gene: TRBD2; J gene: TRBJ2-3; clone size: -
CDR3 DNA: TGTGCCAGCAGCTCGGTAAACGAGCAGTACTTC; CDR3 protein: CASSSVNEQYF; V gene: TRBV7-9; D gene: -; J gene: TRBJ2-7; clone size: -
CDR3 DNA: TGTGCCAGCAGCTTAGGGGTTAGCGGGAGAGGCGAGCAGTTCTTC; CDR3 protein: CASSLGVSGRGEQFF; V gene: TRBV7-3; D gene: TRBD2; J gene: TRBJ2-1; clone size: -
CDR3 DNA: TGCGCCAGCAGCCAAGAGGAGTCGGTATTGAACGAGCAGTACTTC; CDR3 protein: CASSQEESVLNEQYF; V gene: TRBV4-3; D gene: -; J gene: TRBJ2-7; clone size: -
CDR3 DNA: TGTGCCAGCAGCTCTTCCTACGAGCAGTACTTC; CDR3 protein: CASSSSYEQYF; V gene: TRBV28; D gene: -; J gene: TRBJ2-7; clone size: -
CDR3 DNA: TGTGCCAGCAGCAAACAGGGGGAGTACTTC; CDR3 protein: CASSKQGEYF; V gene: TRBV21-1; D gene: -; J gene: TRBJ2-7; clone size: once
CDR3 DNA: TGTGCCAGCTCACCAAGGCAGGGGAACGGGGAGCTGTTTTTT; CDR3 protein: CASSPRQGNGELFF; V gene: TRBV18; D gene: -; J gene: TRBJ2-2; clone size: -
CDR3 DNA: TGTGCCTGGAGTGTACTAGGCGGCAGGGGGCCGAACACTGAAGCTTTCTTT; CDR3 protein: CAWSVLGGRGPNTEAFF; V gene: TRBV30; D gene: TRBD1; J gene: TRBJ1-1; clone size: -
CDR3 DNA: TGTGCCAGCAGTCTTAGGAAGACCTCCTACGAGCAGTACTTC; CDR3 protein: CASSLRKTSYEQYF; V gene: TRBV7-2; D gene: -; J gene: TRBJ2-7; clone size: -
CDR3 DNA: TGCGCCAGCAGCCAAGATTGGGCTTGGGATAGCAGTTTTCGCAATGAGCAGTTCTTC; CDR3 protein: CASSQDWAWDSSFRNEQFF; V gene: TRBV4-1; D gene: -; J gene: TRBJ2-1; clone size: -
CDR3 DNA: TGTGCCAGCAGGACAGTGGGGGGACATAATGAGCAGTTCTTC; CDR3 protein: CASRTVGGHNEQFF; V gene: TRBV6-5; D gene: -; J gene: TRBJ2-1; clone size: -
CDR3 DNA: TGCGCCAGCAGCCAAGATAAGGAAAGGTTCGGCGGGGAGCTGTTTTTT; CDR3 protein: CASSQDKERFGGELFF; V gene: TRBV4-3; D gene: -; J gene: TRBJ2-2; clone size: -
CDR3 DNA: TGTGCCAGCTCACCGAGACAGGGCAGGGAAGCTTTCTTT; CDR3 protein: CASSPRQGREAFF; V gene: TRBV18; D gene: TRBD1; J gene: TRBJ1-1; clone size: once
CDR3 DNA: TGTGCCAGCAGCATACAGGGAGGAACGCAAGAGACCCAGTACTTC; CDR3 protein: CASSIQGGTQETQYF; V gene: TRBV7-3; D gene: -; J gene: TRBJ2-5; clone size: -
CDR3 DNA: TGCGCCAGCAGCTTGAGGACTAGCGGGAGGGTTGGAGAGACCCAGTACTTC; CDR3 protein: CASSLRTSGRVGETQYF; V gene: TRBV5-1; D gene: TRBD2; J gene: TRBJ2-5; clone size: -
CDR3 DNA: TGTGCCATCCTACGAGGAGGGAGGAGCTCCTACGAGCAGTACTTC; CDR3 protein: CAILRGGRSSYEQYF; V gene: TRBV19; D gene: -; J gene: TRBJ2-7; clone size: -
CDR3 DNA: TGCAGCGTTGGGACGTTTGGGTATGGCTACACCTTC; CDR3 protein: CSVGTFGYGYTF; V gene: TRBV29-1; D gene: -; J gene: TRBJ1-2; clone size: -
CDR3 DNA: TGCGCCAGCAGCCAAGACCCCGGAGGTGTAGATCAGCCCCAGCATTTT; CDR3 protein: CASSQDPGGVDQPQHF; V gene: TRBV4-1; D gene: -; J gene: TRBJ1-5; clone size: once